This T cell receptor (beta chain) was found in a study of early T cells in non-severe SARS-CoV-2 infection. Trimming shortened V by 4 bases and J by 2 bases, and 6 bases separated the two germline ends. Germline values: CDR1 KGHSH, CDR2 LQKENI. The CDR3 length is 12 residues. TCRdb processed the 5' RACE reads anew with MiXCR; each CDR3 protein has one entry. The data hold about 30,000 distinct CDR3 sequences, with about 4.6% observed a single time. This clonotype showed up just a few times. The chain has TRBV18 and TRBJ2-7; D is unclear. This material consisted of whole blood, taken at baseline. This sequence was found in an adult who was a healthcare worker with PCR-confirmed SARS-CoV-2 infection or an uninfected control (not recorded which). As DNA, the CDR3 is TGTGCCAGCTCACGATCAGCCTACGAGCAGTACTTC. This gives the protein CASSRSAYEQYF.